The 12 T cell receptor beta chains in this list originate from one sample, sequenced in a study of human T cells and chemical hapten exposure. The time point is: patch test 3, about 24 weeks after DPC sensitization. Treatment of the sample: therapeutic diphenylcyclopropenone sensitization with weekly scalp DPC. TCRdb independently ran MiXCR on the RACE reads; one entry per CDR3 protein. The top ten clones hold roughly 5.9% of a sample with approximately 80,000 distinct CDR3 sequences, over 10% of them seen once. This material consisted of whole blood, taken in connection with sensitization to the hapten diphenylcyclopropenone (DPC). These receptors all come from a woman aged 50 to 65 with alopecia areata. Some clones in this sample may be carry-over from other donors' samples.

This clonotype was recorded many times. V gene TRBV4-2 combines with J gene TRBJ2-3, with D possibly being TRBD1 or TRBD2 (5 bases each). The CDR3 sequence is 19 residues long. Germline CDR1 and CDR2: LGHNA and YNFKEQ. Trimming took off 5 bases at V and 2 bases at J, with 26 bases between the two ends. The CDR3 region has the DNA TGTGCCAGCAGCGCCATTGTCCCGGGACCCCGAGTCCACACAGATACGCAGTATTTT. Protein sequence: CASSAIVPGPRVHTDTQYF.

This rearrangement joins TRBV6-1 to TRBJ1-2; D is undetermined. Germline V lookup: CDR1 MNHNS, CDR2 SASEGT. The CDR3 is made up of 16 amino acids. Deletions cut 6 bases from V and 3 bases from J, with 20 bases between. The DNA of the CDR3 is TGTGCCAGCAGAGCAAAGGAAATTCTAAGGCACTATGGCTACACCTTC. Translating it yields CASRAKEILRHYGYTF.

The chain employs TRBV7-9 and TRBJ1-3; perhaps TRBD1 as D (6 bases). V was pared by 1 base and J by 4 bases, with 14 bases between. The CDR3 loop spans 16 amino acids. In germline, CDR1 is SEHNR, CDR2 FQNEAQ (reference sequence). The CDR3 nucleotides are TGTGCCAGCAGCTTAGATTGGCAGGGGAGCGGAAACACCATATATTTT. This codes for CASSLDWQGSGNTIYF.

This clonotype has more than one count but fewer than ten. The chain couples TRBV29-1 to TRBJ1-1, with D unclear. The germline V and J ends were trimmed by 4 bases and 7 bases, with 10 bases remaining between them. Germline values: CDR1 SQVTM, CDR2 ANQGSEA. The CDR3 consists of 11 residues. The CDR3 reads CSVVPALEAFF. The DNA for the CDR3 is TGCAGCGTTGTACCTGCCCTTGAAGCTTTCTTT. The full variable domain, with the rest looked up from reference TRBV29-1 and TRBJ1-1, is SAVISQKPSRDICQRGTSLTIQCQVDSQVTMMFWYRQQPGQSLTLIATANQGSEATYESGFVIDKFPISRPNLTFSTLTVSNMSPEDSSIYLCSVVPALEAFFGQGTRLTVV.

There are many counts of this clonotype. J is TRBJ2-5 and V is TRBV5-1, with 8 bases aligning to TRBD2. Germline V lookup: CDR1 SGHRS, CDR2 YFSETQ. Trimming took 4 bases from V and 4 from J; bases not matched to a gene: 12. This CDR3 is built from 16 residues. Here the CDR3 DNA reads TGCGCCAGCAGCAAACTCCCGGGACTAGGGAGAGAGACCCAGTACTTC. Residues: CASSKLPGLGRETQYF.

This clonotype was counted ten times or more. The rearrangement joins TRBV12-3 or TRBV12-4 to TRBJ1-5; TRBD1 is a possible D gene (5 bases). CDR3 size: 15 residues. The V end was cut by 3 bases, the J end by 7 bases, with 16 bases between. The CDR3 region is CASSFGTRGAQPQHF. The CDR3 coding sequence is TGTGCCAGCAGTTTCGGCACGAGAGGGGCCCAGCCCCAGCATTTT.

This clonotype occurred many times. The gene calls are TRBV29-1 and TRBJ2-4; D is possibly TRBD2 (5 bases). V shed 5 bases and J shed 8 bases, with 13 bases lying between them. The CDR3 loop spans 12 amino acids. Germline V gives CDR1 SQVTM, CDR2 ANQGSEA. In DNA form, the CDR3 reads TGCAGCGTTTCGGAGGTTGATCACATTCAGTACTTC. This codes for CSVSEVDHIQYF.

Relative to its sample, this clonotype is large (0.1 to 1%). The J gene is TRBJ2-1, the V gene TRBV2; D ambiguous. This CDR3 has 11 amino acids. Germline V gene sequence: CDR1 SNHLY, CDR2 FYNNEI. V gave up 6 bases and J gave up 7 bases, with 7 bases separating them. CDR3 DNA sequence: TGTGCCAGCAGAGATTGGAATGAGCAGTTCTTC. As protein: CASRDWNEQFF. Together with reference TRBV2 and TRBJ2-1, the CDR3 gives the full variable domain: EPEVTQTPSHQVTQMGQEVILRCVPISNHLYFYWYRQILGQKVEFLVSFYNNEISEKSEIFDDQFSVERPDGSNFTLKIRSTKLEDSAMYFCASRDWNEQFFGPGTRLTVL.

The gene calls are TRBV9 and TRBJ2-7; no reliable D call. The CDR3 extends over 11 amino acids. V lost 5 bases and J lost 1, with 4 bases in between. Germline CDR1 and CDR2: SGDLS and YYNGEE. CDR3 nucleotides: TGTGCCAGCAGTAGGTCCTACGAGCAGTACTTC. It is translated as CASSRSYEQYF.

The CDR3 loop is CASTQRGGPYNEQFF. DNA for the CDR3: TGTGCCAGTACCCAACGGGGCGGGCCTTACAATGAGCAGTTCTTC. The rearrangement uses TRBV19 and TRBJ2-1; D is tentatively TRBD1 or TRBD2 (5 bases each). The CDR3 covers 15 residues. The germline gives CDR1 LNHDA, CDR2 SQIVND (reference sequence). Trimming cost V 7 bases and J 4 bases, with 17 bases left between them.

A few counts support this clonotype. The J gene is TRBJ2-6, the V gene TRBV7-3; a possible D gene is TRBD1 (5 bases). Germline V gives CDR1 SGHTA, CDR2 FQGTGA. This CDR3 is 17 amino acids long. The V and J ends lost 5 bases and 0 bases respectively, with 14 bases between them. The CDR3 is CASSPRQTFSGANVLTF. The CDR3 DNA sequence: TGTGCCAGCAGCCCCCGACAGACCTTCTCTGGGGCCAACGTCCTGACTTTC.

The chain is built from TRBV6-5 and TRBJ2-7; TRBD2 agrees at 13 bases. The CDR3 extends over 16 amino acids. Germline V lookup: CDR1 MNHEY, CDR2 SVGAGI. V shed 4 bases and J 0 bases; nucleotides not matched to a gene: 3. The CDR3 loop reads CASSSWTSGSSYEQYF. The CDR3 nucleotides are TGTGCCAGCAGTTCCTGGACTAGCGGGAGCTCCTACGAGCAGTACTTC.